This entry concerns a single TCR beta chain. The sample originates from a study of blood T cell repertoires in COVID-19. Whole-study context: Sources were T cells, B-cell-depleted T cells, or PBMCs; the material itself was cDNA or gDNA.

CDR1 is LGHNA, CDR2 YNFKEQ, per germline. The CDR3 has 16 residues. V was clipped by 3 bases and J by 6 bases; unmatched bases: 14. Measured with immunoSEQ multiplex PCR; TCRdb has only the in-frame clones, and not every one. The table records about 230,000 clones, approximately 88% of them present only once. Input material: peripheral blood. The chain carries TRBV4-2 and TRBJ2-7; 7 bases align to TRBD1. The sequence derives from a man between 40 and 49 years old with acute or convalescent COVID-19. The CDR3 region is CASSQEQGMGPLEQYF. In DNA, the CDR3 is TGTGCCAGCAGCCAGGAACAGGGGATGGGGCCCCTCGAGCAGTACTTC.